This TCR beta chain comes out of a study of cytomegalovirus exposure and HLA in healthy donors. Broader study findings: CMV serostatus alone was available as immune exposure information.

In the PCR, 60 Vbeta and 13 Jbeta primers were used. Profiling relied on immunoSEQ multiplex PCR, and the TCRdb table lists in-frame clones only, not all of them. The sample consists of about 96,000 clones, 64% of them appearing once. With respect to this clone: Its antigen remains unknown.

The germline V gene has CDR1 MDHEN and CDR2 SYDVKM. V dropped 3 bases and J dropped 5 bases, with 10 bases sitting between them. The CDR3 length is 13 residues. The sample consisted of PBMCs. This TCR derives from a man between 60 and 75 years old in good health and CMV-seronegative. This rearrangement joins TRBV28 to TRBJ1-2; no definite D call. CDR3 sequence (DNA): TGTGCCAGCAGTTTGGGCGGAGGGTATGGCTACACCTTC. It yields the protein CASSLGGGYGYTF.